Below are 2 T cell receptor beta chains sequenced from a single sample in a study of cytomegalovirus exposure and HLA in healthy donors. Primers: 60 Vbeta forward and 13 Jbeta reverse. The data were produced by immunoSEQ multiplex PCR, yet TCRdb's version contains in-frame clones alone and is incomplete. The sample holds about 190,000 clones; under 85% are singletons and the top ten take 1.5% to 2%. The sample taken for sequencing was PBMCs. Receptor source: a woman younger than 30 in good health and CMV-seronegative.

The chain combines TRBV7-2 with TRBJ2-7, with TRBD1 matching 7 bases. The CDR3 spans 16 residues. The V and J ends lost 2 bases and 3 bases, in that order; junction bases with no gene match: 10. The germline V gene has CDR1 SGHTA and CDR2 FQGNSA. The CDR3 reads CASSLWRTGFNYEQYF. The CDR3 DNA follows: TGTGCCAGCAGCTTATGGAGGACAGGATTCAACTACGAGCAGTACTTC.

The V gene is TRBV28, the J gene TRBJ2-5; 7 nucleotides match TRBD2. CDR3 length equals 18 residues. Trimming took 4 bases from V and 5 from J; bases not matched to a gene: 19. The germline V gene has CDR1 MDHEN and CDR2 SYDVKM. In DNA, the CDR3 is TGTGCCAGCAGTTGGGCCCGGACTAGACTAACCCCCCCGGAGACCCAGTACTTC. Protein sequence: CASSWARTRLTPPETQYF.